The 3 T cell receptor beta chains below come from one sample, sequenced in a study of T cell responses to AZD1222 COVID-19 vaccine. Here immunoSEQ multiplex PCR was the method, and the copy in TCRdb shows in-frame clones only, minus some. The table lists 130,000 or so clones, around nine tenths of them singletons. The sequences come from peripheral blood, collected on day 0 of AZD1222 vaccination. Receptors originate from an adult in good health.

This clone was recorded once. The rearrangement links TRBV28 to TRBJ2-5, with 10 bases that match TRBD1. CDR3 length: 19 residues. V dropped 2 bases and J dropped 0; count of bases not matched to a gene: 12. Germline V gene sequence: CDR1 MDHEN, CDR2 SYDVKM. The CDR3 nucleotides read TGTGCCAGCAGTTTACTCCTCCGGGACAGGGGAACAGACCAAGAGACCCAGTACTTC. The encoded protein is CASSLLLRDRGTDQETQYF.

The V gene is TRBV5-8, the J gene TRBJ2-7; 7 nucleotides line up with TRBD2. The ends lost 0 bases at V and 2 bases at J; junction bases unmatched: 8. The CDR3 has 16 amino acids. Germline CDR1 and CDR2: SGHTS and YDEGEE. The CDR3 DNA sequence: TGTGCCAGCAGCTTGGGGAGTACTAGCGACCCCTACGAGCAGTACGTC. Protein product: CASSLGSTSDPYEQYV.

The rearrangement links TRBV23-1 to TRBJ1-3; TRBD1 agrees at 8 bases. TRBV23-1 is assigned to the ORF class and has an uncertain function. There are 17 residues in the CDR3. J gave up 2 bases and V 7 bases, and 13 bases lay outside the gene matches. The CDR3 DNA is TGCGCCAGCAAGCTCCAGGACAGGGACCTCACTGGAAACACCATATATTTT. Amino acids: CASKLQDRDLTGNTIYF.